Sequencing of this T cell receptor (beta chain) was carried out in a study of early stage breast cancer tumors (dated by TCRdb to the late 2010s). With regard to the full study: Of the approximately 16 invasive breast tumors, about a dozen were found to be estrogen receptor-positive, progesterone receptor-positive and HER2-negative. Of the roughly twelve ER+/PR+/HER2- tumors, eight were classified as invasive ductal carcinomas and four as invasive lobular carcinomas. The average read coverage per sample was approximately 9.9-fold. A total of some 2.6 million templates, representing about 1.1 million unique clonotypes, were detected across all samples.

Every sample was amplified as two independent genomic DNA replicates, using 0.5 to 0.6 ug for blood and about 1.5 ug for tumor or normal breast. Following the manufacturer's instructions, the ImmunoSeq Intro kit was used to carry out TCRB sequencing on genomic DNA. For absolute quantification, the roughly 30-cycle multiplex PCR included proprietary primers along with spike-in control sequences. Single-end 150-bp reads were used to sequence an 87-bp fragment spanning the CDR3 plus the flanking V and J genes. Seven samples, with two replicates for each sample, were multiplexed per lane of an Illumina MiSeq using version 3.0 chemistry. The authors' analysis ran thus. Raw data were processed with the vendor's proprietary pipeline, and both replicates were merged into a single result per sample. Clonotypes were defined as productive rearrangements sharing the V-gene family, CDR3 amino acid sequence and J-gene segment. Clonality was computed as 1 minus the normalized Shannon entropy (Pielou evenness) of TCRB abundances. T cell density was estimated as total templates divided by the number of input cells, with the number of input cells inferred from the DNA input amount. Total repertoire diversity and clonality were estimated with Recon using default parameters. A clonotype was considered tumor-enriched if its abundance in tumor exceeded 0.1% and was at least 32-fold higher than its abundance in normal breast. What TCRdb holds here is the immuneACCESS table cut down to in-frame rearrangements. Part of the clones is not present; checked against another copy, under half of the missing clones reflect an unresolved V gene, and the others are unexplained. That table supplies the V and J calls and clone size; D and trimming were determined from the DNA. For this sample the table gives roughly 60,000 clones, of which about 83% were detected only once. The ten biggest clones cover less than 4% of the sample.

The study profiled bulk TCR beta-chain repertoires in matched peripheral blood, tumor and adjacent normal breast tissue taken from roughly 17 patients with early-stage breast cancer. Before surgery, roughly 5-11 mL of whole blood was collected into EDTA tubes and then processed within 2 hours. Ficoll-Paque centrifugation in SepMate-50 tubes was used to isolate peripheral blood mononuclear cells. PBMCs were cryopreserved in about 90% FBS with about 10% DMSO in aliquots of roughly 1.8 to 4.5 million cells and stored in liquid nitrogen. The Qiagen AllPrep DNA/RNA Mini kit was used to extract genomic DNA. What the authors observed across the whole study: Because the cohort was small, a breakdown by tumor subtype could not be done. About 2.7-fold higher T cell density and higher clonality were observed in tumors than in adjacent normal breast tissue. Repertoires from blood resembled normal breast more closely than tumor, and using blood as a reference for each tissue separated tumor from normal in 14 of 16 patients. Enriched TCRB sequences shared across patients were mostly commonly generated sequences, unlikely to play an important role in the tumor microenvironment. Bulk genomic DNA sequencing of unsorted cells missed chain pairing and functional markers such as CD4, CD8 and FOXP3.

This clone occurred once. The clone's antigen remains unknown. At one end the junction does not follow the germline gene, possibly because of a read error. Material: blood. The source of this sequence is a person aged 25 to 40 with breast cancer.

The CDR3 in this case is CASSLYFARERERVRQETQYF. The DNA sequence is given as TGTGCTAGCAGCTTATACTTCGCCCGAGAGCGGGAGAGAGTTAGACAAGAGACCCAGTACTTC. The chain is encoded by TRBV7-7 joined to TRBJ2-5; 8 bases in the middle match TRBD2. CDR1 and CDR2 are read off the germline V gene (reference sequence) as SSHAT and FNYEAQ. Its CDR3 holds 21 amino acids, cysteine through phenylalanine. Only the CDR3 part of the read is kept: 63 bases, read in frame from the first base.